This T cell receptor beta chain was captured in a study of cytomegalovirus exposure and HLA in healthy donors. CDR3 length equals 14 residues. Trimming took 0 bases from V and 4 from J, leaving 9 bases between them. The germline V gene encodes CDR1 SGHVS and CDR2 FNYEAQ. Use of 60 Vbeta and 13 Jbeta primers characterized the PCR. Profiled with immunoSEQ multiplex PCR; TCRdb holds only in-frame clones, not every one. The sample holds more than 95,000 clones, under 65% seen once. The sequenced material came from PBMCs. This clonotype was obtained from a man aged 55 to 70 in good health and CMV-seronegative. The chain links TRBV7-6 to TRBJ1-1; perhaps TRBD1 as D (5 bases). The CDR3 nucleotides are TGTGCCAGCAGCTTAGCGGGGGGACGCACTGAAGCTTTCTTT. The encoded protein is CASSLAGGRTEAFF. The full variable domain, in which reference TRBV7-6 and TRBJ1-1 provide the parts outside the CDR3, is GAGVSQSPRYKVTKRGQDVALRCDPISGHVSLYWYRQALGQGPEFLTYFNYEAQQDKSGLPNDRFSAERPEGSISTLTIQRTEQRDSAMYRCASSLAGGRTEAFFGQGTRLTVV.